This T cell receptor beta chain was captured by sequencing in a study of T cell changes during pregnancy in multiple sclerosis. J gave up 0 bases and V 4 bases, and 9 bases lay outside the gene matches. Germline V gene lookup returns CDR1 SQVTM and CDR2 ANQGSEA. The CDR3 has 19 residues. Produced via immunoSEQ multiplex PCR; TCRdb's table is partial and in-frame only. The sample has some 87,000 clones; 90% to 95% are singletons. The TCR comes from a female donor with multiple sclerosis, enrolled in a pregnancy study. The sequencing here drew on peripheral blood, taken in the second trimester of pregnancy. The chain carries TRBV29-1 and TRBJ2-1; TRBD2 matches 16 bases. CDR3 loop: CSVAPFGTSGRDSYNEQFF. CDR3 in DNA: TGCAGCGTTGCGCCCTTCGGGACTAGCGGGAGGGACTCCTACAATGAGCAGTTCTTC.